A selection of T cell receptor beta chains follows, all from one sample in a study of T cell changes during pregnancy in multiple sclerosis. Clones were read by immunoSEQ multiplex PCR, and TCRdb kept only the in-frame ones, dropping some. The table includes roughly 80,000 clones, roughly 91% detected once. This specimen consisted of peripheral blood, obtained after pregnancy. The source is a female donor in good health, enrolled as a control in a pregnancy study. Both conserved end residues are part of each CDR3. Each record gives: D gene, clone size, J gene, V gene, CDR3 DNA, CDR3 protein. A D gene is named only where the DNA matches it firmly. Only part of the rows carry a size: once, few, many, or a class if the clone is expanded.

. | . | TRBJ2-3 | TRBV18 | TGTGCCAGCTCACCGGCCAGCACAGATACGCAGTATTTT | CASSPASTDTQYF
. | . | TRBJ1-5 | TRBV5-4 | TGTGCCAGCAGCTTGGACATGAATCAGCCCCAGCATTTT | CASSLDMNQPQHF
TRBD2 | . | TRBJ2-5 | TRBV11-2 | TGTGCCAGCAGCTCCGGGACTAGCGGGGGACTACAAGAGACCCAGTACTTC | CASSSGTSGGLQETQYF
. | few | TRBJ1-6 | TRBV9 | TGTGCCAGCAGCGTAGAGGCGGATGCACTTAATTCACCCCTCCACTTT | CASSVEADALNSPLHF
TRBD1 | . | TRBJ1-6 | TRBV4-3 | TGCGCCAGCAGCCAAAGGACAGGGGATGGCTCACCCCTCCACTTT | CASSQRTGDGSPLHF
. | . | TRBJ1-1 | TRBV6-8 | TGTGCCAGCAAAATGGCAGGGGTGTTAACTTTGAACACTGAAGCTTTCTTT | CASKMAGVLTLNTEAFF
. | . | TRBJ1-4 | TRBV7-8 | TGTGCCAGCAGCTTCGCTAATGAAAAACTGTTTTTT | CASSFANEKLFF
TRBD1 | . | TRBJ2-7 | TRBV30 | TGTGCCTGGAGGGACCCCGGGACAGGCCACTACGAGCAGTACTTC | CAWRDPGTGHYEQYF
. | . | TRBJ2-3 | TRBV6-5 | TGTGCCAGCAGTTCCACCACTAGCACAGATACGCAGTATTTT | CASSSTTSTDTQYF
TRBD1 | . | TRBJ2-1 | TRBV11-2 | TGTGCCAGCAGCCCACCCGGGACAGTATACAATGAGCAGTTCTTC | CASSPPGTVYNEQFF
TRBD2 | . | TRBJ2-2 | TRBV7-2 | TGTGCCAGCAGCCCCCCGGCTAGCGGCCCAACCGGGGAGCTGTTTTTT | CASSPPASGPTGELFF
TRBD1 | once | TRBJ2-7 | TRBV30 | TGTGCCTGTCTTGACAGGGTGACCTACGAGCAGTACTTC | CACLDRVTYEQYF
. | . | TRBJ1-5 | TRBV30 | TGTGCCTGGAGCCTGGGGGCGCGCAATCAGCCCCAGCATTTT | CAWSLGARNQPQHF
TRBD1 | . | TRBJ1-4 | TRBV7-2 | TGTGCCAGCAGCTCCCGACAGGGGATGGATGAAAAACTGTTTTTT | CASSSRQGMDEKLFF
. | . | TRBJ1-4 | TRBV7-9 | TGTGCCAGCAGCTTGTTCAGGGGAAGGGAAAAACTGTTTTTT | CASSLFRGREKLFF
. | . | TRBJ2-5 | TRBV30 | TGTGCCTGGAATTTAAACCTACAAGAGACCCAGTACTTC | CAWNLNLQETQYF
. | . | TRBJ1-1 | TRBV7-6 | TGTGCCAGCAGCTTAGGGCAGGCGAACACTGAAGCTTTCTTT | CASSLGQANTEAFF
. | . | TRBJ1-1 | TRBV6-6 | TGTGCCAGCAGTTACGGGGGGGCGGAGACTGAAGCTTTCTTT | CASSYGGAETEAFF
. | . | TRBJ2-7 | TRBV5-8 | TGTGCCAGCACCCCCTATGCGGACAGCTCCTACGAGCAGTACTTC | CASTPYADSSYEQYF
. | . | TRBJ2-1 | TRBV11-2 | TGTGCCAGCAGCAAACTAACAGGACCCTTAGGGAATGAGCAGTTCTTC | CASSKLTGPLGNEQFF
TRBD2 | . | TRBJ2-1 | TRBV19 | TGTGCCAGTAGTACCGGACTAGCGGGGAACAATGAGCAGTTCTTC | CASSTGLAGNNEQFF
TRBD2 | few | TRBJ2-5 | TRBV2 | TGTGCCAGCAGTGCCCGCCGGGGTAGCGGGGAGACCCAGTACTTC | CASSARRGSGETQYF
. | . | TRBJ2-7 | TRBV4-1 | TGCGCCAGCAGCCAAGCCCAGGGGCCCCTACCCTACGAGCAGTACTTC | CASSQAQGPLPYEQYF
. | . | TRBJ1-2 | TRBV7-8 | TGTGCCAGCAGCCCAACCAAGCGGACAGTCTATGGCTACACCTTC | CASSPTKRTVYGYTF
. | . | TRBJ1-2 | TRBV4-2 | TGTGCCAGCAGCCAAGTGGTCGCAGGGCAATATGGCTACACCTTC | CASSQVVAGQYGYTF
TRBD1 | . | TRBJ2-1 | TRBV5-5 | TGTGCCAGCAGCCAACACCCCACCGGGACAGCAAACAATGAGCAGTTCTTC | CASSQHPTGTANNEQFF
TRBD2 | . | TRBJ2-1 | TRBV4-3 | TGCGCCAGCAGCCAAGGGGGGTCCGGGAGGAACAATGAGCAGTTCTTC | CASSQGGSGRNNEQFF
TRBD1 | . | TRBJ1-2 | TRBV19 | TGTGCCAGTACCCCAACAGGGGTTGGCTATGGCTACACCTTC | CASTPTGVGYGYTF
. | . | TRBJ1-4 | TRBV11-2 | TGTGCCAGTCAGGGGTCTAATGAAAAACTGTTTTTT | CASQGSNEKLFF
. | . | TRBJ2-3 | TRBV2 | TGTGCCAGCAATCTTGTATCTGGAGGCGGCTATACGCAGTATTTT | CASNLVSGGGYTQYF
TRBD1 | . | TRBJ2-7 | TRBV7-2 | TGTGCCAGCAGCTTATTGGTTTCCCTACAGGGGGCCGACTACGAGCAGTACTTC | CASSLLVSLQGADYEQYF
. | . | TRBJ2-5 | TRBV5-1 | TGCGCCAGCAGCCCCGGGACTGGGAGAAAAGAGACCCAGTACTTC | CASSPGTGRKETQYF